Following are 4 T cell receptor beta chains from one sample sequenced in a study of T cell responses to AZD1222 COVID-19 vaccine. TCRdb's table, derived via immunoSEQ multiplex PCR, lists solely in-frame clones and lacks some. The top ten hold about 9% of the sample, which has approximately 190,000 clones, almost 95% seen once. Sequences were derived from peripheral blood, sampled on day 0 of AZD1222 vaccination. The receptor set was obtained from an adult in good health.

This chain connects TRBV28 to TRBJ2-1; D call uncertain. The CDR3 has 16 residues. Trimming left V 3 bases short and J 7 bases short, with 19 bases between. The germline CDR1 and CDR2 sequences are MDHEN and SYDVKM. The CDR3 DNA is TGTGCCAGCAGTTTCCCCACAGTTTACTGGATAAATGAGCAGTTCTTC. Protein sequence: CASSFPTVYWINEQFF.

The chain has TRBV7-8 and TRBJ1-3; D not certain. CDR3 length: 21 amino acids. Germline-derived CDR1 and CDR2 are SGHVS and FQNEAQ. V was trimmed by 3 bases and J by 0 bases, leaving 27 bases between them. The CDR3 sequence is CASSFYFGFPYSNYSGNTIYF. For the CDR3, the DNA is TGTGCCAGCAGCTTCTACTTTGGGTTCCCATATAGTAACTACTCTGGAAACACCATATATTTT.

The chain combines TRBV19 with TRBJ2-7; TRBD2 matches 11 bases. The CDR3 has 14 residues. The V gene end was trimmed by 4 bases and the J gene end by 6 bases; junction bases not matched to a gene: 5. Germline V gene lookup returns CDR1 LNHDA and CDR2 SQIVND (reference sequence). The CDR3 DNA reads TGTGCCAGTAGTAGACTAGCGGGGACAACCGAGCAGTACTTC. Its translation: CASSRLAGTTEQYF.

This chain joins TRBV18 and TRBJ2-7, with D possibly being TRBD2 (5 bases). Germline CDR1 and CDR2: KGHSH and LQKENI. The CDR3 extends over 14 amino acids. V lost 2 bases and J 3 bases, leaving 11 bases between the germline ends. The chain's CDR3 is CASSPSIGVYEQYF. In nucleotides, the CDR3 is TGTGCCAGCTCACCAAGTATCGGGGTCTACGAGCAGTACTTC.